This T cell receptor (beta chain) comes out of a study of cytomegalovirus exposure and HLA in healthy donors (dated by TCRdb to about 2017). Some background on the complete study: According to a later analysis, the 120 validation repertoires were produced on the same platform as the approximately 620 repertoires of the first cohort. The study combined high-throughput TCR immunosequencing, statistical association of individual TCRs with disease status, and machine learning to predict cytomegalovirus infection status. The study aimed to test whether cataloging public T cell receptors could reveal signatures of past pathogen exposure. Along with the roughly 670-subject first cohort, a separate validation cohort of around 120 different subjects was used.

A word on this clone: Its antigen remains unidentified. No base-level quality is on record; no much larger clone is a single base apart.

Receptors were amplified or captured by the immunoSEQ multiplex PCR assay. As for the authors' bioinformatics: A statistical classification framework was built for diagnosing cytomegalovirus status from the catalog of TCR beta chain sequences. TCRdb holds this immuneACCESS table with in-frame rearrangements only. Some clones are missing; in checked studies, unresolved V genes explain under half, and the rest has no known cause. The DNA was the basis for D and trimming; V, J and clone size are from that table. The sample yields under 400,000 clones; roughly 89% were counted once. Over 0.75% of the sample is taken by the ten largest. What the authors observed across the whole study: The classifier was reported to diagnose cytomegalovirus status with high specificity and sensitivity in both the original and validation cohorts. Most TCR sequences were seen in very few donors, while some public TCRs were found in many individuals. In the study, some 160 TCR beta chains were listed as associated with cytomegalovirus. In vitro tests confirmed that a few of the cytomegalovirus-associated TCR beta chains recognize cytomegalovirus antigens. It was suggested by the authors that the approach could potentially be generalized to other disease states and immunological phenotypes. A later analysis had no HLA typing for the validation cohort, so co-occurrence there was scored across all 110 or so repertoires. Subsequent analysis determined that TCRs grouped into clusters in the first cohort also showed a tendency toward co-occurrence across the 120 validation repertoires, and about 94% of cluster scores exceeded 0.

Separate from the approximately 690-subject first cohort, the validation cohort of about 110 subjects was the group to which the donors belonged. This receptor was identified in a woman aged 18 to 35 in good health and CMV-seronegative. Sequenced sample: PBMCs.

The CDR3 reads CASSPGQLYNEQFF. The DNA is as follows: TGTGCCAGCAGCCCAGGACAGCTATACAATGAGCAGTTCTTC. The V gene is TRBV11-2 and the J gene is TRBJ2-1, with a tentative D gene TRBD1 over 6 matching bases. Sequences SGHAT (CDR1) and FQNNGV (CDR2) are obtained from the germline V gene. The CDR3 measures 14 amino acids from cysteine to phenylalanine. The read is trimmed to its CDR3 DNA, 42 bases read in frame from base 1. Trimming at the junction amounts to 5 bases on V and 4 bases on J, and the germline ends lie 12 bases apart.